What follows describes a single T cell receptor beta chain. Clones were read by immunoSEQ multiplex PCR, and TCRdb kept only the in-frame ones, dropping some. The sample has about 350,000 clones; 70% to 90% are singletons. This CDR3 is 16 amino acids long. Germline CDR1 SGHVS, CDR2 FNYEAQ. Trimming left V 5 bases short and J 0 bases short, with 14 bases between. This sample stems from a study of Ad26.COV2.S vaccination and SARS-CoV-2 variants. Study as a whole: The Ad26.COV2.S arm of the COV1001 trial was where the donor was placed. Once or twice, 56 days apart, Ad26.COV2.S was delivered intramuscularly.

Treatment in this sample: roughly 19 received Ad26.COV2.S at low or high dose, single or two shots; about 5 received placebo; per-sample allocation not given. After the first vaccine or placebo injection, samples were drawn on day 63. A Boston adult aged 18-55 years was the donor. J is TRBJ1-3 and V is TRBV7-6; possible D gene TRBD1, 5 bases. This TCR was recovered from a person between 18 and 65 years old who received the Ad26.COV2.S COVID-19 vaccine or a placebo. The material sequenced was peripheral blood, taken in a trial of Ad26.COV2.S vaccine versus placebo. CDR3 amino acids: CASSPPQGPSGNTIYF. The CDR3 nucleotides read TGTGCCAGCAGCCCGCCGCAGGGACCCTCTGGAAACACCATATATTTT.